Given below is one TCR beta chain in context. What it binds is unknown. This entry comes from a study of shared clonotypes between healthy human individuals. Study-wide results and limits: Generally, estimated richness proved larger in naive subsets than it did in memory subsets.

It was CD45RO-negative cells, positively selected for CCR7, that made up naive CD8 cells, with terminally differentiated effector memory CD45RA+ cells excluded. Among the donors, all were Caucasian adults who lived in Nashville, Tennessee. Several immunoSEQ 96-well plates shared each subset's DNA, each plate a replicate. TCRdb keeps only in-frame clones here, not all; method: immunoSEQ multiplex PCR. In the table there are some 580,000 clones, nearly 98% of which are singletons. The germline V gene has CDR1 KGHSH and CDR2 LQKENI. CDR3 length equals 15 residues. The ends were cut back, 4 bases at V and 0 bases at J, with 9 bases in the middle.

The receptor was derived from a man between 25 and 39 years old in good health. The sequenced sample was naive CD8+ T cells sorted from blood. The chain has TRBV18 and TRBJ2-2, with a weak D call TRBD1 (5 bases). CDR3 sequence (DNA): TGTGCCAGCTCACACGACAGCACGAACACCGGGGAGCTGTTTTTT. Translating gives CASSHDSTNTGELFF.